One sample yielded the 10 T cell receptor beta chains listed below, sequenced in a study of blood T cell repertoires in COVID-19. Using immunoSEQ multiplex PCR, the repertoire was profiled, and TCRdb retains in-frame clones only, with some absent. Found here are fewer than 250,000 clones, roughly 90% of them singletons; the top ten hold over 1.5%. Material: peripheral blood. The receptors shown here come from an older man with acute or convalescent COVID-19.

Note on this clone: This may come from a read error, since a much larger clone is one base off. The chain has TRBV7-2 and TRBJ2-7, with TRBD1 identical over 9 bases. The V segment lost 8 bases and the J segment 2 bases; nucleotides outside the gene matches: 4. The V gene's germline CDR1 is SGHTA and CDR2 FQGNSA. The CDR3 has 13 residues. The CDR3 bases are TGTGCCAGCGGACGGGACAGGGCCTACGAGCAGTACTTC. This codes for CASGRDRAYEQYF.

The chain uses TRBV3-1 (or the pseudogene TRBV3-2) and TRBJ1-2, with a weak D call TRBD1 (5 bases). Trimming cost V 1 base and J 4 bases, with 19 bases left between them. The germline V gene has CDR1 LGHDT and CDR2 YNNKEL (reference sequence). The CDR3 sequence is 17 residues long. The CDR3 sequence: CASSQGLDSIWGYGYTF. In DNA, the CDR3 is TGTGCCAGCAGCCAAGGTTTAGACAGCATTTGGGGCTATGGCTACACCTTC.

The DNA of the CDR3 is TGTGCCAGCAGTACAGGGTACCCTAGTTGGCAAGAGACCCAGTACTTC. Residues: CASSTGYPSWQETQYF. J is TRBJ2-5 and V is TRBV2; tentative D call: TRBD1 (6 bases). The V gene's germline CDR1 is SNHLY and CDR2 FYNNEI. CDR3 size: 16 residues. V dropped 5 bases and J dropped 2 bases, with 18 bases sitting between them.

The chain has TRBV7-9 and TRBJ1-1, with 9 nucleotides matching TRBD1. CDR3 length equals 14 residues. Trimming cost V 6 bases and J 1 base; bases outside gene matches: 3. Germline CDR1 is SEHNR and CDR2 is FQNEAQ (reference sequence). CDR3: CASRQGAGNTEAFF. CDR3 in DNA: TGTGCCAGCAGACAGGGGGCTGGGAACACTGAAGCTTTCTTT.

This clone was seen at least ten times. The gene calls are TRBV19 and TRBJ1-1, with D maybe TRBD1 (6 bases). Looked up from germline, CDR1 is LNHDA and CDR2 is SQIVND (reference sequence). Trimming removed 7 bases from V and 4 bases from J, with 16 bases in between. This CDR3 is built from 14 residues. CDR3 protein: CASTLSQGGTEAFF. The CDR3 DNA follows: TGTGCCAGTACCCTTTCTCAAGGGGGCACTGAAGCTTTCTTT.

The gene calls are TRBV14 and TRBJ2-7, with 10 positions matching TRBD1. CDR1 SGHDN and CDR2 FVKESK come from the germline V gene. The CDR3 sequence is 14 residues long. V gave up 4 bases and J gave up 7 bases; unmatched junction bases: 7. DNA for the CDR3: TGTGCCAGCAGCCGCTGGGACAGGGGTAGGGAGCAGTACTTC. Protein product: CASSRWDRGREQYF.

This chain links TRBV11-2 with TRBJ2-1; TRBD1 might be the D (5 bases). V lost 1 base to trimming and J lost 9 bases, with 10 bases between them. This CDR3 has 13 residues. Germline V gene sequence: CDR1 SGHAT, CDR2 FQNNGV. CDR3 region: CASSLVAQGEQFF. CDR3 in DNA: TGTGCCAGCAGCTTAGTTGCTCAGGGTGAGCAGTTCTTC.

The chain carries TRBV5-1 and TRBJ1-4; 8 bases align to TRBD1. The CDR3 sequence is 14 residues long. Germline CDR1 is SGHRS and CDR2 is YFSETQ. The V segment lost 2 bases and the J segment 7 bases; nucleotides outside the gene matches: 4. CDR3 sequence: CASSLGQGSEKLFF. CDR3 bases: TGCGCCAGCAGCTTAGGACAGGGTAGTGAAAAACTGTTTTTT.

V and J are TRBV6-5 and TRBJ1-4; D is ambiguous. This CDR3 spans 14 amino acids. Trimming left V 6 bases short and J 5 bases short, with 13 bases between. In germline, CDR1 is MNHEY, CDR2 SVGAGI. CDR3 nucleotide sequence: TGTGCCAGCAGACCCGGGATACGAAATGAAAAACTGTTTTTT. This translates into CASRPGIRNEKLFF.

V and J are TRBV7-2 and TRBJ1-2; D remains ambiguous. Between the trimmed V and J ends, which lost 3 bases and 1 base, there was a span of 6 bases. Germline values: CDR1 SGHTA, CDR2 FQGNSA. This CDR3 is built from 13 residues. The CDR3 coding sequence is TGTGCCAGCAGCTTGAGCCATAACTATGGCTACACCTTC. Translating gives CASSLSHNYGYTF. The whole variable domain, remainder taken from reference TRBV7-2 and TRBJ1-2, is GAGVSQSPSNKVTEKGKDVELRCDPISGHTALYWYRQSLGQGLEFLIYFQGNSAPDKSGLPSDRFSAERTGGSVSTLTIQRTQQEDSAVYLCASSLSHNYGYTFGSGTRLTVV.